This T cell receptor (beta chain) was profiled in a study of blood T cell repertoires in COVID-19. Looking at the study overall: Samples came from the United States, Italy and Spain, spanning acute and convalescent COVID-19. T cells, B-cell-depleted T cells, or PBMCs supplied cDNA or gDNA.

Clones were read by immunoSEQ multiplex PCR, and TCRdb kept only the in-frame ones, dropping some. The sample records more than 300,000 clones, more than 85% being singletons. Germline values: CDR1 DFQATT, CDR2 SNEGSKA (reference sequence). There are 13 residues in the CDR3. J gave up 3 bases and V 3 bases, and 5 bases lay outside the gene matches. Sequenced material: PBMCs or T cells enriched from blood (not recorded which). This clonotype originated in a woman aged 40 to 50 who had been exposed to COVID-19. The chain recombines TRBV20-1 with TRBJ2-7; 7 bases fit TRBD2. Written as DNA, the CDR3 is TGCAGTGCTAGTTTGCGGGGGTTCTACGAGCAGTACTTC. Translation gives CSASLRGFYEQYF.